This TCR beta chain was retrieved from a study of T-cell memory formation after mild COVID-19 (dated by TCRdb to the early 2020s). Context from the whole study: Most TCR sequence clusters were specific to one of the two donors. The cohort was made up of two young adult volunteers, one female and one male, who were previously healthy. Longitudinal TCRalpha and TCRbeta repertoire sequencing tracked T-cell clones expanding and contracting after mild COVID-19 in a couple of donors.

The run used an Illumina NovaSeq 6000. Using 5'RACE with constant-segment primers, TCRalpha and TCRbeta cDNA libraries were constructed, with sample barcodes and unique molecular identifiers added in the process. RNA was extracted from every sample with Trizol reagent. The libraries were amplified in two PCR steps, and the second step added a second sample barcode and Illumina TruSeq adapters. Sequencing of libraries was performed on an Illumina NovaSeq with 2 x 150 bp paired-end reads. For the original study's pipeline: The reads were demultiplexed and collapsed into UMI-guided consensus sequences using migec v1.2.7. Using mixcr v2.1.11, the UMI consensuses were aligned to TRA and TRB V and J templates and assembled into clonotypes. Clonotypes were classified as expanded or contracted when called significant by both edgeR and NoisET, with noise models trained on biological replicates. For edgeR calls, a false discovery rate-adjusted p below 0.01 and a log2 fold-change threshold of 1 were applied. As an exploratory analysis of dynamics, max-normalized trajectories of the 1000 most abundant clonotypes were examined by PCA with hierarchical clustering. Each responding clone was given a CD4 or CD8 phenotype based on the CD4+ and CD8+ repertoires, which had been sequenced separately. Through fastp at Q25 and MiXCR, TCRdb rebuilt clones from the public reads, retaining in-frame beta chains. Under each unique CDR3 protein, matching rows form one entry showing the most common genes and DNA. TCRdb's processing, not the authors' own work, is the source of the V and J calls. The sample table lists more than 75,000 distinct CDR3 sequences, roughly 13% of them with a count of one. Clones ranked in the top ten supply roughly 30% of the sample.

Ficoll-Paque density gradient centrifugation was the method used to isolate PBMCs. Measured from the cysteine to the phenylalanine, the CDR3 is 14 residues long. Of all the DNA, just the CDR3 is kept, 42 bases in frame from base 1. Taken from the germline V gene (reference sequence), the CDR1 and CDR2 loops are DFQATT and SNEGSKA. Relative to germline, V is missing 4 bases and J is missing 3 bases, with 6 bases of the junction outside any gene match. The research as a whole found: Contracting CD4+ clones turned up mainly in the CM and EM memory subsets, whereas EMRA was where CD8+ clones were enriched. Only two mild cases were covered in the study, and larger cohorts including severe cases with pre-infection samples were considered necessary. Clones contracting from day 15 to 85 had balanced CD4/CD8 phenotypes, while a second wave expanding from day 15 to 37 was biased towards CD4+. Some responding clones were detected in pre-infection memory, which suggested that pre-existing cross-reactive memory T cells had joined the SARS-CoV-2 response. SARS-CoV-2 specificity was not confirmed for the second-wave clones peaking on day 37.

As for this clonotype: Its cognate antigen has yet to be identified. No per-base quality is available; no much larger clone lies one base away.

Material: PBMCs or a T cell subset sorted from them (not recorded which). The chain uses TRBV20-1 and TRBJ2-3; the junction holds 8 bases that match TRBD2. This sequence was found in an adult woman who had mild COVID-19 (a few samples of this study predate the infection). The sample titles of this study are shuffled in the database, so cell type and time point are left out; the donor was told from shared clones. The DNA reads as follows: TGCAGTGCTATAGCGGGGAGAGGGACAGATACGCAGTATTTT. This yields the protein CSAIAGRGTDTQYF.